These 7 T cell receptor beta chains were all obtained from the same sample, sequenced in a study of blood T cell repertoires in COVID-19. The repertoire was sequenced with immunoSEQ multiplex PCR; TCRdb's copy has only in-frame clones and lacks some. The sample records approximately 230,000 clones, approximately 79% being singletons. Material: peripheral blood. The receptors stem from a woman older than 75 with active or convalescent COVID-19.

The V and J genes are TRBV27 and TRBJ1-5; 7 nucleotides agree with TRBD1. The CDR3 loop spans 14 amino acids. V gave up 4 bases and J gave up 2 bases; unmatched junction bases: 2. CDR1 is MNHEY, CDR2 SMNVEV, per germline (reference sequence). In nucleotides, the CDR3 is TGTGCCAGCAGTTCCGACAGGGGCAATCAGCCCCAGCATTTT. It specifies CASSSDRGNQPQHF.

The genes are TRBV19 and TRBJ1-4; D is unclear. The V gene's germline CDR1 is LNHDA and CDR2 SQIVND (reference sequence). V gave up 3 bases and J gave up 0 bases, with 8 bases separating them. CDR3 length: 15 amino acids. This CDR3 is CASSIYSATNEKLFF. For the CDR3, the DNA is TGTGCCAGTAGTATTTACAGTGCAACTAATGAAAAACTGTTTTTT.

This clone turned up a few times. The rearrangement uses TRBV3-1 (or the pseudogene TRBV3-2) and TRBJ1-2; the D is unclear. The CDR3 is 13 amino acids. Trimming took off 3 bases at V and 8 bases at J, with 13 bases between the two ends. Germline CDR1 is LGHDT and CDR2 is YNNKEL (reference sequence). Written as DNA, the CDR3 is TGTGCCAGCAGCCAGTCCGGTTATGCAGGCTACACCTTC. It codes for CASSQSGYAGYTF.

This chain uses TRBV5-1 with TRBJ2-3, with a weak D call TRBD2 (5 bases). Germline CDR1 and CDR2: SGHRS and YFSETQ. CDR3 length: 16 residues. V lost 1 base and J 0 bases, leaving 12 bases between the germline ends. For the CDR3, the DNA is TGCGCCAGCAGCTTGCAACTAGGCGGAAGCACAGATACGCAGTATTTT. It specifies CASSLQLGGSTDTQYF.

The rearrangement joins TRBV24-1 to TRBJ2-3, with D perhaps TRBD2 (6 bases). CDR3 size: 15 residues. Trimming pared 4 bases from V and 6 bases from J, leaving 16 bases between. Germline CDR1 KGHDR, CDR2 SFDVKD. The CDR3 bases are TGTGCCACCAGTGACCCGACTAGAATGATGGATACGCAGTATTTT. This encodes CATSDPTRMMDTQYF.

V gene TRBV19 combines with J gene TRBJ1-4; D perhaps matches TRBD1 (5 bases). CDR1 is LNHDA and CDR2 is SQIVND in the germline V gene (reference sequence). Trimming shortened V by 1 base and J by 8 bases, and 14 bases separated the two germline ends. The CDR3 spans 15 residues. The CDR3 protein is CASSIGKSPGEKLFF. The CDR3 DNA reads TGTGCCAGTAGTATAGGGAAGTCTCCAGGGGAAAAACTGTTTTTT. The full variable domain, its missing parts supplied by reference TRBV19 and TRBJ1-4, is DGGITQSPKYLFRKEGQNVTLSCEQNLNHDAMYWYRQDPGQGLRLIYYSQIVNDFQKGDIAEGYSVSREKKESFPLTVTSAQKNPTAFYLCASSIGKSPGEKLFFGSGTQLSVL.

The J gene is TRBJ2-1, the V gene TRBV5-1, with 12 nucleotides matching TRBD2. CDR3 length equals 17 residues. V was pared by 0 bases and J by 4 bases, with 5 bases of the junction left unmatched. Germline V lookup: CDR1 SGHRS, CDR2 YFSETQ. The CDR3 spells CASSLGTSGIQYNEQFF. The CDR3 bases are TGCGCCAGCAGCTTGGGGACTAGCGGGATACAATACAATGAGCAGTTCTTC.